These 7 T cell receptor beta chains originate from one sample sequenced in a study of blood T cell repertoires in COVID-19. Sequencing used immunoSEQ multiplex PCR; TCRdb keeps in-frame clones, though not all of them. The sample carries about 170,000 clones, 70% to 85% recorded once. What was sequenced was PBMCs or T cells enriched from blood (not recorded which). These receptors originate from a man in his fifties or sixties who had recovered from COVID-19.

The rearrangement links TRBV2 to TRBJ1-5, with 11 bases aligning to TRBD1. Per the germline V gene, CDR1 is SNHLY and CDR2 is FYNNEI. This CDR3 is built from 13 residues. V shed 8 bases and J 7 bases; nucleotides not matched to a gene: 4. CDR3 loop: CASGWTGGQPQHF. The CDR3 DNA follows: TGTGCCAGCGGATGGACAGGGGGCCAGCCCCAGCATTTT.

CDR3 residues: CASSFTGLSEAFF. CDR3 DNA: TGTGCCAGCAGCTTTACAGGGTTGAGTGAAGCTTTCTTT. V and J are TRBV5-5 and TRBJ1-1; D possibly corresponds to TRBD1 (6 bases). This CDR3 spans 13 amino acids. Germline V gene lookup returns CDR1 SGHKS and CDR2 YYEKEE (reference sequence). Trimming took off 2 bases at V and 7 bases at J, with 12 bases between the two ends. Full variable domain (missing parts from reference TRBV5-5 and TRBJ1-1): DAGVTQSPTHLIKTRGQQVTLRCSPISGHKSVSWYQQVLGQGPQFIFQYYEKEERGRGNFPDRFSARQFPNYSSELNVNALLLGDSALYLCASSFTGLSEAFFGQGTRLTVV.

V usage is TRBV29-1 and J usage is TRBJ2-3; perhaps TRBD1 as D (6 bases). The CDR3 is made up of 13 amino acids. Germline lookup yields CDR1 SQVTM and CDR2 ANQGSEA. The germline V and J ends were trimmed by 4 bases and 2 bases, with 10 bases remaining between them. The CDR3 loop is CSVAGVPTDTQYF. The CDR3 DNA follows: TGCAGCGTTGCAGGGGTCCCCACAGATACGCAGTATTTT.

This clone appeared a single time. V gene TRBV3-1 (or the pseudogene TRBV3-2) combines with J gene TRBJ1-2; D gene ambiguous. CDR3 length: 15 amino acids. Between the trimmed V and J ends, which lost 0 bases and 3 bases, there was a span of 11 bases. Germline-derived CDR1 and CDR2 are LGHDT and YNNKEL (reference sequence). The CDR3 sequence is CASSQERKTHYGYTF. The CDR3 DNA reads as TGTGCCAGCAGCCAAGAGCGGAAAACTCACTATGGCTACACCTTC.

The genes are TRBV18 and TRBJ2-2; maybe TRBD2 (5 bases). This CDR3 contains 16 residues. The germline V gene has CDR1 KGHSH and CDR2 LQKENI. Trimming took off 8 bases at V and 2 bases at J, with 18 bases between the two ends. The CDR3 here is CASPLSTGINTGELFF. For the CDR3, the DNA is TGTGCCAGCCCACTTTCAACGGGGATCAACACCGGGGAGCTGTTTTTT. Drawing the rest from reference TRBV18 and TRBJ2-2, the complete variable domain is NAGVMQNPRHLVRRRGQEARLRCSPMKGHSHVYWYRQLPEEGLKFMVYLQKENIIDESGMPKERFSAEFPKEGPSILRIQQVVRGDSAAYFCASPLSTGINTGELFFGEGSRLTVL.

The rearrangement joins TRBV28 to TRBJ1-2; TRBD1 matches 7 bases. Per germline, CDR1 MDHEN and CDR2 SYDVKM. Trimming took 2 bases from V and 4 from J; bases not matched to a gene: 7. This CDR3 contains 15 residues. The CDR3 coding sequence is TGTGCCAGCAGTTTACCCACAGGGGCGACCTATGGCTACACCTTC. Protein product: CASSLPTGATYGYTF.

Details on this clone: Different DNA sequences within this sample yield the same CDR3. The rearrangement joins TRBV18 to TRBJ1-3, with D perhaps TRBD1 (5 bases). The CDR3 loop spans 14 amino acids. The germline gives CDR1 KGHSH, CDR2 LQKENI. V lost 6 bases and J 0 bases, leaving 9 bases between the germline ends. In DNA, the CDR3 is TGTGCCAGCTCCCCGACAGTCTCTGGAAACACCATATATTTT. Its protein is CASSPTVSGNTIYF.